Below are 29 T cell receptor beta chains sequenced from a single sample in a study of blood T cell repertoires in COVID-19. Assay used: immunoSEQ multiplex PCR; TCRdb lists only in-frame clones, some missing. The top ten hold around 30% of the sample, which has around 60,000 clones, 77% seen once. Sequencing used peripheral blood. The origin of the receptors is a human donor in a cohort sampled during active COVID-19.

The chain recombines TRBV27 with TRBJ2-5, with D possibly TRBD2 on 5 matching bases. There are 13 residues in the CDR3. Trimming left V 2 bases short and J 4 bases short, with 8 bases between. Germline CDR1 and CDR2: MNHEY and SMNVEV (reference sequence). The CDR3 sequence is CASSLRRSETQYF. The DNA for the CDR3 is TGTGCCAGCAGTTTACGGAGGTCAGAGACCCAGTACTTC.

The chain combines TRBV5-6 with TRBJ1-2; no clear D. CDR1 and CDR2 from the germline V gene are SGHDT and YYEEEE. Between the trimmed V and J ends, which lost 0 bases and 8 bases, there was a span of 17 bases. The CDR3 covers 15 residues. The CDR3 sequence: CASSLGRVSPAGYTF. CDR3 DNA: TGTGCCAGCAGCTTGGGACGGGTATCCCCCGCCGGCTACACCTTC.

The chain uses TRBV28 and TRBJ1-2; a possible D gene is TRBD1 (6 bases). Trimming removed 1 base at V and 8 bases at J, with 23 bases between. The CDR3 is 17 residues long. Germline-derived CDR1 and CDR2 are MDHEN and SYDVKM. The CDR3 DNA follows: TGTGCCAGCAGTTTATACGTTACAGGGCCCGATGCGCCGGGCTACACCTTC. It encodes CASSLYVTGPDAPGYTF.

The chain joins TRBV5-4 to TRBJ2-7; 9 bases are a match to TRBD2. Trimming at V came to 4 bases and at J to 1 base, leaving 3 bases not matched to a gene. The CDR3 consists of 14 residues. CDR1 is SGHNT, CDR2 YYREEE, per germline (reference sequence). The CDR3 here is CASSRAGGSYEQYF. The CDR3 nucleotides read TGTGCCAGCAGCCGAGCGGGAGGATCCTACGAGCAGTACTTC.

This clone was seen a few times. The rearrangement links TRBV11-2 to TRBJ2-7, with D perhaps matching TRBD2 (5 bases). V gave up 3 bases and J gave up 5 bases, with 11 bases separating them. CDR1 and CDR2 from the germline V gene are SGHAT and FQNNGV. This CDR3 comprises 13 residues. CDR3 sequence: CASSFGVDDEQYF. Written as DNA, the CDR3 is TGTGCCAGCAGCTTCGGGGTGGACGACGAGCAGTACTTC.

The sample holds a few counts of this clone. The chain uses TRBV6-2 or TRBV6-3 and TRBJ1-5; no reliable D call. The V end lost 2 bases, the J end lost 3 bases, and 8 bases lay between the germline ends. Germline assignment: CDR1 MNHEY and CDR2 SVGEGT. This CDR3 contains 14 residues. The CDR3 region has the DNA TGTGCCAGCAGTTACCGGAGGGACAATCAGCCCCAGCATTTT. Translated, it gives CASSYRRDNQPQHF.

The count of this clone is one. The chain carries TRBV11-2 and TRBJ2-2; 7 bases line up with TRBD1. V shed 0 bases, J shed 4 bases, and the junction held 8 bases outside the gene matches. The CDR3 has 17 amino acids. Germline loops: CDR1 SGHAT, CDR2 FQNNGV. The CDR3 DNA is TGTGCCAGCAGCTTAGATCGGTCGGCAGGGGGCACCGGGGAGCTGTTTTTT. Translated: CASSLDRSAGGTGELFF.

The CDR3 bases are TGCAGCGTTGGTTTTAGGACAGCCGCCCGGGGGGACGAGCAGTACTTC. Its protein is CSVGFRTAARGDEQYF. This chain joins TRBV29-1 and TRBJ2-7; TRBD2 might be the D (7 bases). V was cut by 4 bases and J by 5 bases, with 24 bases left in between. The CDR3 covers 16 residues. CDR1 SQVTM and CDR2 ANQGSEA come from the germline V gene.

The J gene is TRBJ1-1, the V gene TRBV3-1 (or the pseudogene TRBV3-2), with a tentative D call TRBD1 (6 bases). The V gene's germline CDR1 is LGHDT and CDR2 YNNKEL (reference sequence). V lost 0 bases, J lost 5 bases, and 13 bases lay in between. This CDR3 is 15 amino acids long. The chain's CDR3 is CASSQDQGPKTEAFF. The DNA of the CDR3 is TGTGCCAGCAGCCAAGACCAGGGGCCGAAGACTGAAGCTTTCTTT.

This clone was seen a few times. This chain joins TRBV5-1 and TRBJ1-1; 12 positions agree with TRBD1. After removal of 4 bases from V and 4 bases from J, the junction contained 11 bases not matched to a gene. Germline assignment: CDR1 SGHRS and CDR2 YFSETQ. CDR3 length: 17 residues. CDR3 nucleotides: TGCGCCAGCAGCAATTCCGGGACAGGGGGCTTGGGCACTGAAGCTTTCTTT. This gives the protein CASSNSGTGGLGTEAFF.

This chain links TRBV4-3 with TRBJ1-5; tentative D call: TRBD1 (5 bases). CDR3 length: 16 amino acids. The V end was cut by 4 bases, the J end by 5 bases, with 18 bases between. Germline CDR1 and CDR2: LGHNA and YSLEER. For the CDR3, the DNA is TGCGCCAGCAGCCCCCGCGCCGACGGGGGAGATCAGCCCCAGCATTTT. Its protein product is CASSPRADGGDQPQHF.

Only a few counts were recorded for this clone. The chain employs TRBV3-1 (or the pseudogene TRBV3-2) and TRBJ2-5, with D perhaps matching TRBD1 (5 bases). Germline CDR1 LGHDT, CDR2 YNNKEL (reference sequence). The V end lost 1 base, the J end lost 4 bases, and 13 bases lay between the germline ends. The CDR3 has 15 amino acids. The CDR3 sequence is CASSQGRQPTETQYF. For the CDR3, the DNA is TGTGCCAGCAGCCAAGGCAGACAGCCCACAGAGACCCAGTACTTC.

This clone has just a few counts. The rearrangement uses TRBV29-1 and TRBJ1-1; no clear D gene. Germline V CDR1 and CDR2: SQVTM, ANQGSEA. The V end lost 3 bases, the J end lost 5 bases, and 10 bases lay between the germline ends. The CDR3 has 12 residues. In DNA form, the CDR3 reads TGCAGCGTTGACAGAAGAGGAACTGAAGCTTTCTTT. Amino acids: CSVDRRGTEAFF.

The rearrangement joins TRBV12-3 or TRBV12-4 to TRBJ1-4; D gene unclear. The CDR3 is made up of 12 amino acids. Trimming removed 2 bases at V and 7 bases at J, with 5 bases between. The CDR3 region is CASSLTSEKLFF. CDR3 DNA: TGTGCCAGCAGTTTAACGAGTGAAAAACTGTTTTTT.

The rearrangement uses TRBV6-1 and TRBJ2-6; 8 nucleotides match TRBD1. Trimming removed 2 bases from V and 13 bases from J; junction bases left unmatched: 13. The CDR3 contains 16 residues. The germline gives CDR1 MNHNS, CDR2 SASEGT. CDR3 residues: CASSEWSQGAHLVLTF. The CDR3 nucleotides read TGTGCCAGCAGTGAATGGTCCCAGGGGGCCCACTTAGTCCTGACTTTC.

V and J are TRBV5-6 and TRBJ1-6; 8 bases are a match to TRBD1. From germline, CDR1 is SGHDT and CDR2 YYEEEE. CDR3 length: 15 amino acids. V shed 4 bases and J 9 bases; nucleotides not matched to a gene: 9. The CDR3 protein is CASSPVGQGISPLHF. CDR3 in DNA: TGTGCCAGCAGCCCTGTAGGACAGGGAATTTCACCCCTCCACTTT.

V and J are TRBV12-5 and TRBJ2-3; TRBD1 might be the D (5 bases). The V end was cut by 3 bases, the J end by 5 bases, with 9 bases between. From germline, CDR1 is LGHNT and CDR2 FRNRAP. The CDR3 extends over 13 amino acids. The chain's CDR3 is CASGLGAGDTQYF. CDR3 in DNA: TGTGCTAGTGGTTTAGGGGCCGGAGATACGCAGTATTTT.

Ten or more counts support this clone. This chain joins TRBV29-1 and TRBJ1-3; D unclear. This CDR3 comprises 16 residues. Germline CDR1 and CDR2: SQVTM and ANQGSEA. Trimming took off 0 bases at V and 0 bases at J, with 12 bases between the two ends. The CDR3 region has the DNA TGCAGCGTTGAAGACGAGGGCCGAAACTCTGGAAACACCATATATTTT. Translating gives CSVEDEGRNSGNTIYF.

Regarding this clone: This may be a read error, as it is one base from a much larger clone. The gene calls are TRBV28 and TRBJ2-7, with TRBD2 matching 9 bases. The CDR3 extends over 14 amino acids. The J segment lost 6 bases and the V segment lost 2 bases, leaving 5 bases of the junction unmatched. Germline CDR1 reads MDHEN; CDR2 reads SYDVKM. The chain's CDR3 is CASSLAGGGFEQYF. The DNA of the CDR3 is TGTGCCAGCAGTTTAGCGGGAGGGGGGTTCGAGCAGTACTTC.

In the case of this clone: One end of the junction fails to match germline, which may point to a read error. This chain connects TRBV7-7 to TRBJ2-3; TRBD2 matches at 10 bases. The CDR3 spans 14 residues. Germline CDR1 SSHAT, CDR2 FNYEAQ (reference sequence). CDR3 in DNA: TGTGCTAGCAGCGCTAGCGGGAGAAGCGGTACGCAGTATTTT. This codes for CASSASGRSGTQYF. Full variable domain (outside the CDR3, taken from reference TRBV7-7 and TRBJ2-3): GAGVSQSPRYKVTKRGQDVTLRCDPISSHATLYWYQQALGQGPEFLTYFNYEAQPDKSGLPSDRFSAERPEGSISTLTIQRTEQRDSAMYRCASSASGRSGTQYFGPGTRLTVL.

J is TRBJ1-2 and V is TRBV11-3; the D gene is possibly TRBD1 (5 bases). Trimming took off 3 bases at V and 4 bases at J, with 18 bases between the two ends. Germline V gene sequence: CDR1 SGHNT, CDR2 YENEEA. The CDR3 contains 16 residues. The CDR3 sequence: CASSLRFGGIGYGYTF. Written as DNA, the CDR3 is TGTGCCAGCAGCTTGCGTTTTGGGGGGATAGGCTATGGCTACACCTTC.

The V call is TRBV27, the J call TRBJ1-1, with D unresolved. Germline loops: CDR1 MNHEY, CDR2 SMNVEV (reference sequence). The CDR3 runs to 13 residues. The ends were cut back, 5 bases at V and 2 bases at J, with 9 bases in the middle. The CDR3 bases are TGTGCCAGCAGTAGAGTTCGCAACACTGAAGCTTTCTTT. This codes for CASSRVRNTEAFF.

The chain combines TRBV7-6 with TRBJ1-5, with TRBD1 matching 9 bases. The germline gives CDR1 SGHVS, CDR2 FNYEAQ. This CDR3 comprises 14 residues. V shed 6 bases and J 11 bases; nucleotides not matched to a gene: 11. In DNA, the CDR3 is TGTGCCAGCAGTCCGCGGACAGGGGCATCGGCCCAGCATTTT. Encoded protein: CASSPRTGASAQHF.

The chain combines TRBV2 with TRBJ1-1, with D possibly matching TRBD1 (5 bases). V dropped 6 bases and J dropped 4 bases, with 9 bases sitting between them. Germline loops: CDR1 SNHLY, CDR2 FYNNEI. The CDR3 is made up of 12 amino acids. Written as DNA, the CDR3 is TGTGCCAGCAGACAGGACCTCACTGAAGCTTTCTTT. This encodes CASRQDLTEAFF. Supplemented by reference TRBV2 and TRBJ1-1, the full variable domain reads EPEVTQTPSHQVTQMGQEVILRCVPISNHLYFYWYRQILGQKVEFLVSFYNNEISEKSEIFDDQFSVERPDGSNFTLKIRSTKLEDSAMYFCASRQDLTEAFFGQGTRLTVV.

The J gene is TRBJ2-2, the V gene TRBV6-5, with TRBD1 matching 7 bases. CDR3 length equals 16 residues. Germline V CDR1 and CDR2: MNHEY, SVGAGI. Germline trimming cut 2 bases from V and 4 bases from J; bases unmatched to any gene: 7. The CDR3 loop reads CASSYLYRGSTGELFF. For the CDR3, the DNA is TGTGCCAGCAGTTACCTATACAGGGGTAGCACCGGGGAGCTGTTTTTT.

This clone was counted only a few times. The chain carries TRBV28 and TRBJ2-4; D perhaps matches TRBD1 (5 bases). Looked up from germline, CDR1 is MDHEN and CDR2 is SYDVKM. The CDR3 length is 15 residues. V lost 7 bases, J lost 0 bases, and 13 bases lay in between. The CDR3 coding sequence is TGTGCCAGCACCCCAGGGTCACTAGCCAAAAACATTCAGTACTTC. It encodes CASTPGSLAKNIQYF.

The V gene is TRBV5-4, the J gene TRBJ2-3; 12 bases are shared with TRBD2. The CDR3 length is 16 residues. Losses at the gene ends were 4 bases for V and 2 bases for J; bases not matched to a gene: 5. CDR1 is SGHNT and CDR2 is YYREEE in the germline V gene (reference sequence). The CDR3 spells CASSPTSGRVTDTQYF. CDR3 nucleotides: TGTGCCAGCAGCCCGACTAGCGGGAGAGTCACAGATACGCAGTATTTT.

The chain is built from TRBV6-5 and TRBJ1-6; D uncertain. CDR1 is MNHEY, CDR2 SVGAGI, per germline. V lost 1 base to trimming and J lost 7 bases, with 8 bases between them. This CDR3 region has 14 residues. CDR3 DNA: TGTGCCAGCAGTTACTGGGCAGAAAATTCACCCCTCCACTTT. Amino acid sequence: CASSYWAENSPLHF.

The V call is TRBV6-5, the J call TRBJ2-2; 13 bases fit TRBD2. J lost 7 bases, V lost 6 bases, and 2 bases had no gene match. The CDR3 has 14 residues. Germline assignment: CDR1 MNHEY and CDR2 SVGAGI. The CDR3 DNA sequence: TGTGCCAGCAGGGGACTAGCGGGAAGCGGGGAGCTGTTTTTT. It codes for CASRGLAGSGELFF.